Listed here are 30 T cell receptor beta chains from one sample, sequenced in a study of spatial heterogeneity in lung cancer. Time point defined: sample taken at primary tumor resection. MiXCR, run by TCRdb on the 5' RACE reads, gives a single entry per CDR3 protein. The sample has 60,000 to 90,000 distinct CDR3 sequences; 8% are singletons. Sample: PBMCs, taken at surgery. The receptors come from a male donor with early-stage non-small cell lung cancer.

This clonotype has a count of ten or more. The CDR3 nucleotides are TGCAGCGTGGGCCCGGGGGCGGCGAATGAGCAGTTCTTC. Its translation: CSVGPGAANEQFF. The chain is built from TRBV29-1 and TRBJ2-1; D might be TRBD1 or TRBD2, each matching 6 bases. Trimming took off 6 bases at V and 7 bases at J, with 16 bases between the two ends. This CDR3 is 13 amino acids long. The V gene's germline CDR1 is SQVTM and CDR2 ANQGSEA.

In its sample, this clonotype was seen many times. V and J are TRBV20-1 and TRBJ2-1, with TRBD2 matching over 11 bases. The CDR3 loop spans 15 amino acids. Losses at the gene ends were 5 bases for V and 3 bases for J; bases not matched to a gene: 6. Per germline, CDR1 DFQATT and CDR2 SNEGSKA (reference sequence). CDR3 sequence: CSAPPGTSGYNEQFF. For the CDR3, the DNA is TGCAGTGCTCCCCCCGGGACTAGCGGCTACAATGAGCAGTTCTTC.

V gene TRBV5-6 combines with J gene TRBJ1-2; D is perhaps TRBD1 (5 bases). This CDR3 spans 15 amino acids. V was trimmed by 2 bases and J by 2 bases, leaving 13 bases between them. The germline CDR1 and CDR2 sequences are SGHDT and YYEEEE. CDR3: CASSFPGNLNYGYTF. Here the CDR3 DNA reads TGTGCCAGCAGCTTCCCAGGGAACCTGAACTATGGCTACACCTTC.

This clonotype was counted between two and nine times. This chain connects TRBV20-1 to TRBJ2-7; 9 bases fit TRBD2. The J segment lost 1 base and the V segment lost 7 bases, leaving 5 bases of the junction unmatched. Looked up from germline, CDR1 is DFQATT and CDR2 is SNEGSKA (reference sequence). The CDR3 loop spans 13 amino acids. CDR3 sequence (DNA): TGCAGTGTTCCCAGCGGGGGGTCCTACGAGCAGTACTTC. Its translation is CSVPSGGSYEQYF.

This clonotype was seen only a few times. V is TRBV7-2 and J is TRBJ1-5; D remains ambiguous. The CDR3 totals 17 residues. From germline, CDR1 is SGHTA and CDR2 FQGNSA. V lost 6 bases and J 2 bases, leaving 20 bases between the germline ends. The CDR3 loop is CASSFRSLGSGNQPQHF. CDR3 nucleotide sequence: TGTGCCAGCAGTTTCCGTAGTCTGGGGAGCGGCAATCAGCCCCAGCATTTT.

The CDR3 nucleotides are TGTGCCAGCAGTTATGCCAGAGCCGTTAATTCACCCCTCCACTTT. It specifies CASSYARAVNSPLHF. The chain recombines TRBV6-5 with TRBJ1-6; D is undetermined. The V and J ends lost 3 bases and 6 bases respectively, with 12 bases between them. This CDR3 has 15 residues. Germline CDR1 is MNHEY and CDR2 is SVGAGI.

This clonotype was picked up many times. The CDR3 spells CASSPHLGEAFF. DNA for the CDR3: TGTGCCAGCAGCCCCCATTTAGGGGAGGCTTTCTTT. V usage is TRBV3-1 and J usage is TRBJ1-1, with a possible D match to TRBD1 (5 bases). The germline CDR1 and CDR2 sequences are LGHDT and YNNKEL (reference sequence). The V gene lost 4 bases and the J gene lost 11 bases, with 14 bases spanning the gap. CDR3 length: 12 residues.

This clonotype has at least ten counts. The chain recombines TRBV29-1 with TRBJ1-1; possible D gene TRBD1, 5 bases. The ends were cut back, 7 bases at V and 3 bases at J, with 15 bases in the middle. Germline V CDR1 and CDR2: SQVTM, ANQGSEA. This CDR3 contains 13 residues. CDR3 in DNA: TGCAGCGCTTCAGGGTTAGGGGACACTGAAGCTTTCTTT. It is translated as CSASGLGDTEAFF.

The sample holds many counts of this clonotype. The J gene is TRBJ2-1, the V gene TRBV29-1; D gene ambiguous. The V and J ends lost 4 bases and 0 bases respectively, with 13 bases between them. Germline V gene data show CDR1 as SQVTM and CDR2 as ANQGSEA. The length of the CDR3 is 15 residues. For the CDR3, the DNA is TGCAGCGTTGGTGGTAGCACCCTCTCCTACAATGAGCAGTTCTTC. Its protein is CSVGGSTLSYNEQFF.

This chain joins TRBV27 and TRBJ1-2; TRBD1 might be the D (5 bases). Deletions cut 3 bases from V and 4 bases from J, with 9 bases between. The CDR3 has 13 amino acids. Germline V gives CDR1 MNHEY, CDR2 SMNVEV (reference sequence). CDR3 in amino acids: CASSFQGTYGYTF. CDR3 nucleotides: TGTGCCAGCAGTTTCCAAGGGACCTATGGCTACACCTTC.

This clonotype occurred many times. This chain links TRBV18 with TRBJ2-3, with 10 bases identical to TRBD2. The CDR3 runs 15 residues. The trim removed 3 bases at V and 1 base at J, leaving 1 base unmatched. The V gene's germline CDR1 is KGHSH and CDR2 LQKENI. The CDR3 spells CASSPLAGGTDTQYF. The DNA for the CDR3 is TGTGCCAGCTCACCGCTAGCGGGAGGCACAGATACGCAGTATTTT.

There are many counts of this clonotype. V and J are TRBV4-2 and TRBJ2-1; 14 bases match TRBD2. J lost 0 bases, V lost 4 bases, and 2 bases had no gene match. This CDR3 is built from 17 residues. Looked up from germline, CDR1 is LGHNA and CDR2 is YNFKEQ. CDR3 amino acids: CASSPGTSGSSYNEQFF. The CDR3 DNA follows: TGTGCCAGCAGCCCGGGGACTAGCGGGAGCTCCTACAATGAGCAGTTCTTC.

The chain couples TRBV20-1 to TRBJ2-3; 7 bases agree with TRBD2. Germline V gene lookup returns CDR1 DFQATT and CDR2 SNEGSKA (reference sequence). Unmatched junction bases numbered 9, after V lost 3 bases and J lost 3 bases. This CDR3 spans 15 amino acids. The CDR3 DNA sequence: TGCAGTGCTAGTAGGACGGGGGGAGGGACAGATACGCAGTATTTT. Translation gives CSASRTGGGTDTQYF.

This clonotype was observed many times. The CDR3 DNA reads TGTGCCAGCAGCTTGACGAGGGGGATGTCCTACGAGCAGTACTTC. Amino acid sequence: CASSLTRGMSYEQYF. V and J are TRBV5-6 and TRBJ2-7; D might be TRBD1 (6 bases). The CDR3 contains 15 residues. V was pared by 1 base and J by 1 base, with 12 bases between. The germline gives CDR1 SGHDT, CDR2 YYEEEE.

This clonotype was recorded at least ten times. This chain connects TRBV27 to TRBJ2-7; 7 bases match TRBD2. Looked up from germline, CDR1 is MNHEY and CDR2 is SMNVEV (reference sequence). Trimming cost V 7 bases and J 2 bases; bases outside gene matches: 8. The CDR3 is 14 residues long. The CDR3 here is CASIYGDYPYEQYF. The CDR3 region has the DNA TGTGCCAGCATCTACGGGGACTACCCCTACGAGCAGTACTTC.

The rearrangement links TRBV12-3 or TRBV12-4 to TRBJ2-7; D perhaps matches TRBD2 (6 bases). This CDR3 has 14 residues. Trimming cost V 3 bases and J 8 bases, with 17 bases left between them. In DNA form, the CDR3 reads TGTGCCAGCAGTTTTACGGGCCGGGGGTGGAAGCAGTACTTC. Amino acid sequence: CASSFTGRGWKQYF.

This clonotype was recorded many times. The genes are TRBV6-2 or TRBV6-3 and TRBJ2-3; D is possibly TRBD2 (6 bases). CDR1 and CDR2 (germline): MNHEY, SVGEGT. Trimming pared 10 bases from V and 4 bases from J, leaving 15 bases between. The CDR3 is made up of 13 amino acids. The CDR3: CATRRASPDTQYF. The CDR3 DNA reads as TGTGCCACCCGGAGGGCTAGTCCAGATACGCAGTATTTT.

This clonotype was seen ten or more times. The chain is built from TRBV7-6 and TRBJ1-2; no reliable D call. This CDR3 has 10 amino acids. The germline V gene has CDR1 SGHVS and CDR2 FNYEAQ. Trimming removed 8 bases at V and 7 bases at J, with 8 bases between. CDR3 amino acids: CASRDGGYTF. The DNA for the CDR3 is TGTGCCAGCCGCGACGGTGGCTACACCTTC.

As regards this clonotype: Being one base from a much bigger clone, this may be a read error. This chain links TRBV9 with TRBJ2-1; the D gene is possibly TRBD1 (7 bases). CDR3 length equals 15 residues. The germline V and J ends were trimmed by 4 bases and 6 bases, with 17 bases remaining between them. The germline V gene encodes CDR1 SGDLS and CDR2 YYNGEE. The CDR3 sequence is CASSPQGGPFNEQFF. Written as DNA, the CDR3 is TGTGCCAGCAGCCCCCAGGGGGGACCCTTCAATGAGCAGTTCTTC.

This clonotype was counted only a few times. This chain links TRBV20-1 with TRBJ2-7; possible D gene TRBD1, 5 bases. This CDR3 is 14 amino acids long. Germline CDR1 and CDR2: DFQATT and SNEGSKA (reference sequence). The V end was cut by 6 bases, the J end by 4 bases, with 19 bases between. Written as DNA, the CDR3 is TGCAGTGCCAGGGCATCCCCCCCCGCATACGAGCAGTACTTC. Translation gives CSARASPPAYEQYF.

This clonotype was observed at least ten times. The rearrangement joins TRBV12-3 or TRBV12-4 to TRBJ1-1; possibly TRBD1 for D (5 bases). The CDR3 runs to 12 residues. Between the trimmed V and J ends, which lost 5 bases and 7 bases, there was a span of 11 bases. CDR3 region: CASSQGTVEAFF. The DNA for the CDR3 is TGTGCCAGCAGTCAAGGGACCGTTGAAGCTTTCTTT.

This clonotype was detected only a few times. The chain combines TRBV5-1 with TRBJ1-2; D is ambiguous. V gave up 6 bases and J gave up 0 bases, with 12 bases separating them. This CDR3 is built from 14 residues. The germline V gene encodes CDR1 SGHRS and CDR2 YFSETQ. The CDR3 DNA sequence: TGCGCCAGCAAGCCGGACGGCTCTAACTATGGCTACACCTTC. Encoded protein: CASKPDGSNYGYTF. Drawing the rest from reference TRBV5-1 and TRBJ1-2, the complete variable domain is KAGVTQTPRYLIKTRGQQVTLSCSPISGHRSVSWYQQTPGQGLQFLFEYFSETQRNKGNFPGRFSGRQFSNSRSEMNVSTLELGDSALYLCASKPDGSNYGYTFGSGTRLTVV.

The sample holds many counts of this clonotype. The chain links TRBV18 to TRBJ2-7, with D possibly being TRBD2 (5 bases). The V gene lost 3 bases and the J gene lost 4 bases, with 10 bases spanning the gap. The CDR3 runs to 13 residues. Germline loops: CDR1 KGHSH, CDR2 LQKENI. CDR3 bases: TGTGCCAGCTCACCCTATACGGGGTACGAGCAGTACTTC. It translates to CASSPYTGYEQYF.

This clonotype showed up many times. In nucleotides, the CDR3 is TGTGCCAGCAGCTTAGGCGGTCAGACTCAGCCCCAGCATTTT. Amino acid sequence: CASSLGGQTQPQHF. The genes are TRBV7-2 and TRBJ1-5; no definite D call. CDR1 is SGHTA, CDR2 FQGNSA, per germline. The CDR3 runs to 14 residues. V was shortened by 1 base and J by 6 bases, with 10 bases between the two germline ends.

This clonotype was recorded at least ten times. The chain is built from TRBV7-6 and TRBJ1-4; possibly TRBD1 for D (6 bases). V was cut by 3 bases and J by 0 bases, with 11 bases left in between. CDR1 and CDR2 from the germline V gene are SGHVS and FNYEAQ. There are 16 residues in the CDR3. The CDR3 loop is CASSFGTPSTNEKLFF. CDR3 nucleotides: TGTGCCAGCAGCTTCGGGACACCCTCAACTAATGAAAAACTGTTTTTT.

This clonotype was seen many times. At one of its ends the junction is not consistent with the germline gene, which may arise from a read error. This rearrangement joins TRBV19 to TRBJ2-1, with unresolved D. The CDR3 runs 14 residues. Germline V gene sequence: CDR1 LNHDA, CDR2 SQIVND (reference sequence). The CDR3 DNA reads TGCGCCAGTAGTCCACGTGGGTGGGACAATGAGCAGTTCTTC. This codes for CASSPRGWDNEQFF.

This clonotype turned up a few times. This rearrangement joins TRBV20-1 to TRBJ1-5; no firm D call. This CDR3 contains 15 residues. Trimming removed 5 bases from V and 0 bases from J, with 14 bases in between. Germline values: CDR1 DFQATT, CDR2 SNEGSKA (reference sequence). The CDR3 region is CSAETGQNSNQPQHF. CDR3 nucleotide sequence: TGCAGTGCTGAGACCGGGCAGAATAGCAATCAGCCCCAGCATTTT.

This clonotype was picked up a small number of times. The J gene is TRBJ1-2, the V gene TRBV18; TRBD1 agrees at 9 bases. The CDR3 has 16 residues. Looked up from germline, CDR1 is KGHSH and CDR2 is LQKENI. Trimming removed 3 bases from V and 4 bases from J; junction bases left unmatched: 9. CDR3 sequence reads: CASSPSGTGSTYGYTF. CDR3 DNA sequence: TGTGCCAGCTCACCCTCCGGGACAGGGTCAACCTATGGCTACACCTTC.

There are many counts of this clonotype. V is TRBV7-2 and J is TRBJ1-1; a possible D gene is TRBD1 (6 bases). Trimming took 5 bases from V and 4 from J, leaving 17 bases between them. CDR1 SGHTA and CDR2 FQGNSA come from the germline V gene. There are 15 residues in the CDR3. In DNA form, the CDR3 reads TGTGCCAGCAGCCCCCTCCTCGGGGGGGCCACTGAAGCTTTCTTT. Translating gives CASSPLLGGATEAFF.

Many counts were recorded for this clonotype. CDR3 bases: TGTGCCAGCAGCCCGCGGGAGACCCAGTACTTC. As protein: CASSPRETQYF. The chain has TRBV7-9 and TRBJ2-5; the D is unclear. The CDR3 runs 11 residues. Trimming removed 5 bases from V and 5 bases from J, with 6 bases in between. Germline V CDR1 and CDR2: SEHNR, FQNEAQ (reference sequence).